The present entry profiles one TCR beta chain with its context. In the authors' methods: Reference gene primer amplification yielded estimated nucleated cell counts. Sequenced by immunoSEQ multiplex PCR; TCRdb stores in-frame clones only, minus some. V, J and clone size derive from that table, while D and trimming were established from the DNA sequence. The data contain 55,000 to 70,000 clones, around nine tenths of them singletons. The data were taken from a study of blood T cell repertoires in COVID-19. Study summary: PBMCs, B-cell-depleted T cells, or T cells provided the cDNA or gDNA that made up the material.

Sequencing input: peripheral blood. The source of this sequence is a woman in her forties or fifties with active or convalescent COVID-19.

The CDR3 region has the DNA TGTGCCAGCAGCTCGAAGAGGACTAGCTTTGACACAGATACGCAGTATTTT. The encoded protein is CASSSKRTSFDTDTQYF. The chain joins TRBV7-6 to TRBJ2-3; 8 nucleotides line up with TRBD2. The germline V gene encodes CDR1 SGHVS and CDR2 FNYEAQ. The CDR3 covers 17 residues. The trim removed 4 bases at V and 2 bases at J, leaving 11 bases unmatched.